Listed below are T cell receptor beta chains from one sample, sequenced in a study of identical twins. Each CDR3 protein gets one entry after TCRdb re-called the 5' RACE reads with MiXCR. Of approximately 1.8 million distinct CDR3 sequences listed, 25% to 35% are singletons. The specimen was cord blood. Source of these receptors: a newborn girl in good health. Each CDR3 is given with its conserved first and last residue. A D gene is named only where the DNA matches it firmly. Only part of the rows carry a size: once, few, many, or a class if the clone is expanded.

j_call,v_call,clone_size,cdr3_length,d_call,cdr3_aa,cdr3_nt
TRBJ1-1,TRBV6-1,few,15,NA,CASSEPRTSDTEAFF,TGTGCCAGCAGTGAACCAAGGACCTCGGACACTGAAGCTTTCTTT
TRBJ1-1,TRBV20-1,NA,11,NA,CSATSIPEAFF,TGCAGTGCCACGTCCATTCCTGAAGCTTTCTTT
TRBJ1-5,TRBV20-1,few,15,NA,CSARSGESGNQPQHF,TGCAGTGCTAGAAGTGGGGAATCGGGCAATCAGCCCCAGCATTTT
TRBJ2-7,TRBV6-5,NA,15,TRBD2,CASSRGSGDHYEQYF,TGTGCCAGCAGCCGAGGTAGCGGGGATCACTACGAGCAGTACTTC
TRBJ2-1,TRBV6-1,few,17,NA,CASSEDFGRALYNEQFF,TGTGCCAGCAGTGAAGATTTTGGCAGGGCCCTCTACAATGAGCAGTTCTTC
TRBJ1-2,TRBV7-9,NA,13,NA,CASSPTTGRGYTF,TGTGCCAGCAGCCCGACGACAGGAAGAGGCTACACCTTC
TRBJ1-1,TRBV11-2,few,13,NA,CASSSSRTPEAFF,TGTGCCAGCAGCTCGTCTCGGACTCCTGAAGCTTTCTTT
TRBJ2-4,TRBV11-2,NA,16,NA,CASSSLSGKAKNIQYF,TGTGCCAGCAGCTCCCTCTCAGGGAAGGCCAAAAACATTCAGTACTTC
TRBJ2-3,TRBV20-1,NA,14,NA,CSARIYGLKDTQYF,TGCAGTGCTAGAATCTACGGACTAAAGGATACGCAGTATTTT
TRBJ2-1,TRBV20-1,NA,16,TRBD2,CSAGTSGSWSYNEQFF,TGCAGTGCTGGGACTAGCGGGAGTTGGTCTTACAATGAGCAGTTCTTC
TRBJ1-5,TRBV20-1,few,14,NA,CSARTEGSNQPQHF,TGCAGTGCTCGGACGGAGGGGAGCAATCAGCCCCAGCATTTT
TRBJ2-2,TRBV30,once,17,NA,CAWSVPSRGDNTGELFF,TGTGCCTGGAGTGTTCCCAGTAGGGGGGATAACACCGGGGAGCTGTTTTTT
TRBJ2-6,TRBV11-1,NA,18,TRBD2,CASSPGLAGASGANVLTF,TGTGCCAGCAGCCCGGGACTAGCGGGAGCCTCTGGGGCCAACGTCCTGACTTTC
TRBJ2-4,TRBV20-1,few,16,NA,CSARDYRAGAKNIQYF,TGCAGTGCTAGAGATTACAGGGCGGGAGCCAAAAACATTCAGTACTTC
TRBJ2-6,TRBV20-1,NA,14,NA,CSARDFSGANVLTF,TGCAGTGCGAGGGACTTCTCTGGGGCCAACGTCCTGACTTTC
TRBJ2-4,TRBV6-2/TRBV6-3,NA,14,TRBD2,CASSYAGALDIQYF,TGTGCCAGCAGTTATGCGGGAGCGCTGGACATTCAGTACTTC
TRBJ2-1,TRBV7-9,NA,15,TRBD2,CASSPSGRRANEQFF,TGTGCCAGCAGCCCGAGCGGGAGAAGGGCCAATGAGCAGTTCTTC
TRBJ1-5,TRBV19,NA,13,TRBD1,CASHGQGNQPQHF,TGTGCCAGTCACGGACAGGGAAATCAGCCCCAGCATTTT
TRBJ1-6,TRBV9,few,15,TRBD1,CASSVGDRHNSPLHF,TGTGCCAGCAGCGTAGGGGACAGACATAATTCACCCCTCCACTTT
TRBJ2-1,TRBV29-1,many,14,NA,CSVEDYRDYNEQFF,TGCAGCGTTGAAGATTACCGGGACTACAATGAGCAGTTCTTC
TRBJ2-1,TRBV6-1,NA,15,NA,CAASPLAPGINEQFF,TGTGCCGCTAGCCCCCTAGCTCCCGGTATCAATGAGCAGTTCTTC
TRBJ2-1,TRBV5-1,NA,13,NA,CASSLAPLHEQFF,TGCGCCAGCAGCTTGGCTCCCCTCCATGAGCAGTTCTTC
TRBJ2-2,TRBV7-8,once,16,TRBD1,CASSLIRGRGTGELFF,TGTGCCAGCAGCTTAATCAGGGGGCGCGGGACCGGGGAGCTGTTTTTT
TRBJ1-1,TRBV27,NA,18,TRBD1,CASSSRTGAGGMNTEAFF,TGTGCCAGCAGTTCCCGGACAGGGGCTGGGGGCATGAACACTGAAGCTTTCTTT
TRBJ2-7,TRBV20-1,NA,16,TRBD2,CSAAQEGLAGIYEQYF,TGCAGTGCTGCCCAAGAAGGGCTAGCGGGAATCTACGAGCAGTACTTC
TRBJ1-5,TRBV6-1,once,14,TRBD1,CASRDRASNQPQHF,TGTGCCAGCAGGGACAGGGCCAGCAATCAGCCCCAGCATTTT
TRBJ1-1,TRBV9,few,16,NA,CASSVGGRIMNTEAFF,TGTGCCAGCAGCGTAGGGGGACGGATAATGAACACTGAAGCTTTCTTT
TRBJ2-3,TRBV4-1,NA,15,NA,CASSQLARAPDTQYF,TGCGCCAGCAGCCAACTAGCGAGGGCCCCCGATACGCAGTATTTT
TRBJ2-1,TRBV11-2,few,15,TRBD2,CASNGLAGAYNEQFF,TGTGCCAGCAACGGACTAGCGGGAGCTTACAATGAGCAGTTCTTC
TRBJ1-1,TRBV3-1,NA,12,NA,CASRKGDTEAFF,TGTGCCAGCAGGAAGGGGGACACTGAAGCTTTCTTT
TRBJ2-7,TRBV6-5,many,14,NA,CATSLAGVSYEQYF,TGTGCCACCAGTCTCGCGGGTGTCTCCTACGAGCAGTACTTC
TRBJ2-1,TRBV11-3,NA,16,NA,CARSLGRVLSYNEQFF,TGTGCCAGAAGCTTAGGTAGGGTCCTCTCCTACAATGAGCAGTTCTTC
TRBJ2-1,TRBV13,NA,16,NA,CASSFSVGWGDNEQFF,TGTGCCAGCAGCTTTAGCGTCGGTTGGGGGGACAATGAGCAGTTCTTC
TRBJ2-7,TRBV18,NA,15,TRBD2,CASSPLAGYSYEQYF,TGTGCCAGCTCCCCACTAGCGGGGTATTCCTACGAGCAGTACTTC
TRBJ1-5,TRBV20-1,NA,15,NA,CSAPGDTIINQPQHF,TGCAGTGCTCCTGGGGACACCATCATTAATCAGCCCCAGCATTTT
TRBJ2-3,TRBV20-1,few,15,NA,CSANLRLAGADTQYF,TGCAGTGCCAACCTGCGGCTAGCAGGCGCAGATACGCAGTATTTT
TRBJ1-5,TRBV19,NA,15,TRBD1,CASSIMETGVQPQHF,TGTGCCAGTAGTATTATGGAGACAGGGGTTCAGCCCCAGCATTTT
TRBJ2-5,TRBV10-3,few,13,TRBD1,CAINQGADNEQYF,TGTGCCATCAATCAGGGGGCGGATAATGAGCAGTACTTC
TRBJ1-2,TRBV2,few,14,NA,CASSEKQGRYGYTF,TGTGCCAGCAGTGAAAAGCAGGGAAGGTATGGCTACACCTTC
TRBJ1-5,TRBV6-1,few,18,NA,CASSAPGGWSYSNQPQHF,TGTGCCAGCAGTGCTCCTGGGGGGTGGTCCTATAGCAATCAGCCCCAGCATTTT